Each of the 8 T cell receptor beta chains below was sequenced from the same sample in a study of cytomegalovirus exposure and HLA in healthy donors. With 60 Vbeta and 13 Jbeta primers, the PCR was carried out. Produced via immunoSEQ multiplex PCR; TCRdb's table is partial and in-frame only. Seen here are about 150,000 clones, over 60% observed once, and the top ten hold 1.5% to 2%. Sample: PBMCs. These receptors were taken from a man aged 35 to 55 in good health and CMV-seronegative.

This chain uses TRBV7-2 with TRBJ1-1; weak D call: TRBD1 (5 bases). From germline, CDR1 is SGHTA and CDR2 FQGNSA. The CDR3 consists of 14 residues. Trimming removed 1 base from V and 4 bases from J, with 10 bases in between. The CDR3 bases are TGTGCCAGCAGCTTAGGGGGCTGGGGCACTGAAGCTTTCTTT. It encodes CASSLGGWGTEAFF.

CDR3 in amino acids: CASRGGSSYEQYF. The CDR3 coding sequence is TGTGCCAGCAGGGGGGGAAGCTCCTACGAGCAGTACTTC. The rearrangement uses TRBV2 and TRBJ2-7; tentative D call: TRBD2 (6 bases). CDR1 is SNHLY and CDR2 is FYNNEI in the germline V gene. The V and J ends lost 6 bases and 0 bases respectively, with 9 bases between them. This CDR3 is 13 amino acids long.

The sample holds a few counts of this clone. The chain uses TRBV14 and TRBJ1-2; perhaps TRBD1 as D (5 bases). Trimming shortened V by 5 bases and J by 8 bases, and 15 bases separated the two germline ends. Germline values: CDR1 SGHDN, CDR2 FVKESK. CDR3 size: 13 residues. CDR3 loop: CASSDRASGGYTF. CDR3 nucleotides: TGTGCCAGCAGCGACCGGGCCTCAGGGGGCTACACCTTC.

CDR3: CASSLDGTSLGYEQYF. DNA of the CDR3: TGTGCCAGCAGCTTAGACGGGACTAGTCTAGGCTACGAGCAGTACTTC. V usage is TRBV11-2 and J usage is TRBJ2-7; TRBD2 agrees at 8 bases. There are 16 residues in the CDR3. Trimming took 0 bases from V and 3 from J; bases not matched to a gene: 7. Looked up from germline, CDR1 is SGHAT and CDR2 is FQNNGV.

The rearrangement links TRBV5-6 to TRBJ2-2; 8 positions match TRBD2. This CDR3 region has 16 residues. Germline assignment: CDR1 SGHDT and CDR2 YYEEEE. V trimming: 4 bases; J trimming: 5 bases; junction bases outside the gene matches: 10. The chain's CDR3 is CASSPRSGSRTGELFF. The DNA of the CDR3 is TGTGCCAGCAGCCCCCGCAGCGGGAGTCGAACCGGGGAGCTGTTTTTT.

V is TRBV4-1 and J is TRBJ1-1; 9 positions match TRBD1. CDR1 is MGHRA, CDR2 YSYEKL, per germline. This CDR3 contains 17 residues. V shed 1 base, J shed 3 bases, and the junction held 9 bases outside the gene matches. The CDR3 here is CASSQVPGQGHDTEAFF. As DNA, the CDR3 is TGCGCCAGCAGCCAAGTCCCGGGACAGGGTCATGACACTGAAGCTTTCTTT.

The chain couples TRBV7-8 to TRBJ2-7, with 10 bases identical to TRBD2. CDR1 and CDR2 (germline): SGHVS, FQNEAQ. CDR3 length: 14 residues. J lost 6 bases, V lost 5 bases, and 7 bases had no gene match. The DNA of the CDR3 is TGTGCCAGCAGCCGTATGGGACTAGCGACCGAGCAGTACTTC. Translation gives CASSRMGLATEQYF.

On this clone itself: Within the sample, other DNA sequences also encode this same CDR3. The chain joins TRBV6-5 to TRBJ1-2, with 7 bases matching TRBD1. The CDR3 covers 13 residues. Germline V lookup: CDR1 MNHEY, CDR2 SVGAGI. Trimming at V came to 6 bases and at J to 7 bases, leaving 8 bases not matched to a gene. CDR3 loop: CASRIGQAGGYTF. The CDR3 nucleotides are TGTGCCAGCAGGATAGGACAGGCTGGTGGCTACACCTTC.